The 14 T cell receptor beta chains given below trace back to one sample, sequenced in a study of blood T cell repertoires in COVID-19 (dated by TCRdb to about 2020). Libraries were made using the immunoSEQ multiplex PCR assay. As stored in TCRdb, this immuneACCESS dataset retains in-frame rearrangements with V and J assigned. A fraction of the clones does not appear; measured against another copy, unresolved V genes explain less than half of the discrepancy, and the remainder lacks a known reason. Recorded for this sample are 130,000 or so clones; 88% of them occurred a single time. Jointly, the top ten make up less than 2.5% of the sample. Sequenced: peripheral blood. These TCRs come from a man aged 65 to 79 with active COVID-19.

The rearrangement links TRBV6-5 to TRBJ2-5; tentative D call: TRBD1 (5 bases). V shed 1 base and J shed 5 bases, with 14 bases lying between them. Germline CDR1 MNHEY, CDR2 SVGAGI. The CDR3 has 15 amino acids. As DNA, the CDR3 is TGTGCCAGCAGTTACTATGCAGGGTTAGAGGAGACCCAGTACTTC. It encodes CASSYYAGLEETQYF.

V is TRBV6-5 and J is TRBJ2-7, with TRBD1 matching 10 bases. Looked up from germline, CDR1 is MNHEY and CDR2 is SVGAGI. The CDR3 spans 13 residues. V lost 4 bases to trimming and J lost 6 bases; unmatched junction nucleotides: 3. CDR3 sequence: CASSFGTGVEQYF. CDR3 nucleotide sequence: TGTGCCAGCAGTTTCGGGACAGGGGTCGAGCAGTACTTC.

V and J are TRBV6-4 and TRBJ1-6, with D possibly TRBD1 on 5 matching bases. The CDR3 length is 14 residues. Germline V gene sequence: CDR1 MRHNA, CDR2 SNTAGT. V gave up 6 bases and J gave up 10 bases, with 16 bases separating them. As DNA, the CDR3 is TGTGCCAGCAGCCCAGAGCAGGGTAGATCACCCCTCCACTTT. Translated, it gives CASSPEQGRSPLHF.

The gene calls are TRBV18 and TRBJ2-5, with unresolved D. Trimming cost V 3 bases and J 2 bases, with 4 bases left between them. Germline CDR1 is KGHSH and CDR2 is LQKENI. This CDR3 region has 12 residues. CDR3 region: CASSPVQETQYF. The CDR3, as DNA: TGTGCCAGCTCACCCGTACAAGAGACCCAGTACTTC. The full variable domain, in which reference TRBV18 and TRBJ2-5 provide the parts outside the CDR3, is NAGVMQNPRHLVRRRGQEARLRCSPMKGHSHVYWYRQLPEEGLKFMVYLQKENIIDESGMPKERFSAEFPKEGPSILRIQQVVRGDSAAYFCASSPVQETQYFGPGTRLLVL.

The chain links TRBV10-2 to TRBJ1-1; unclear D gene. Trimming removed 6 bases from V and 1 base from J, with 9 bases in between. The CDR3 spans 13 residues. From germline, CDR1 is WSHSY and CDR2 SAAADI. CDR3 region: CASSSAWNTEAFF. The CDR3 DNA sequence: TGCGCCAGCAGCAGTGCCTGGAACACTGAAGCTTTCTTT.

The chain is built from TRBV14 and TRBJ2-7, with 9 positions matching TRBD2. The CDR3 is 15 residues long. Trimming at V came to 4 bases and at J to 7 bases, leaving 11 bases not matched to a gene. The germline CDR1 and CDR2 sequences are SGHDN and FVKESK. CDR3 residues: CASSLAGLAVWEQYF. The CDR3 nucleotides read TGTGCCAGCAGCCTCGCGGGACTAGCTGTATGGGAGCAGTACTTC.

This chain links TRBV7-2 with TRBJ2-7; tentatively, D is TRBD1 (5 bases). V lost 1 base, J lost 3 bases, and 13 bases lay in between. The germline V gene encodes CDR1 SGHTA and CDR2 FQGNSA. This CDR3 has 15 amino acids. CDR3 in amino acids: CASSLEAGAHYEQYF. DNA of the CDR3: TGTGCCAGCAGCTTAGAGGCTGGGGCGCACTACGAGCAGTACTTC.

The chain links TRBV19 to TRBJ2-6; D might be TRBD1 (6 bases). The CDR3 spans 15 residues. V was clipped by 6 bases and J by 0 bases, with 9 bases between them. CDR1 is LNHDA, CDR2 SQIVND, per germline (reference sequence). CDR3 sequence reads: CASRTGSSGANVLTF. Written as DNA, the CDR3 is TGTGCCAGTAGGACAGGTAGCTCTGGGGCCAACGTCCTGACTTTC.

V is TRBV18 and J is TRBJ2-7; tentatively, D is TRBD2 (6 bases). This CDR3 region has 15 residues. Germline V gives CDR1 KGHSH, CDR2 LQKENI. Trimming took 3 bases from V and 2 from J, leaving 14 bases between them. The CDR3 is CASSPGTPGPYEQYF. CDR3 in DNA: TGTGCCAGCTCACCCGGGACTCCCGGCCCCTACGAGCAGTACTTC.

The J gene is TRBJ2-7, the V gene TRBV28; TRBD2 agrees at 7 bases. This CDR3 comprises 12 residues. V lost 7 bases, J lost 6 bases, and 6 bases stayed unmatched. Germline V gives CDR1 MDHEN, CDR2 SYDVKM. The CDR3 DNA reads TGTGCCAGCACGCCCGGGAGGATCGAGCAGTACTTC. Translation: CASTPGRIEQYF.

V is TRBV5-5 and J is TRBJ2-3; TRBD2 aligns across 9 bases. The CDR3 consists of 16 residues. V was pared by 6 bases and J by 3 bases, with 11 bases of the junction left unmatched. Germline CDR1 and CDR2: SGHKS and YYEKEE (reference sequence). This CDR3 is CASKGTGAGGTDTQYF. DNA for the CDR3: TGTGCCAGCAAAGGTACGGGAGCGGGAGGTACAGATACGCAGTATTTT. The entire variable domain, with the rest obtained from reference TRBV5-5 and TRBJ2-3, is as follows: DAGVTQSPTHLIKTRGQQVTLRCSPISGHKSVSWYQQVLGQGPQFIFQYYEKEERGRGNFPDRFSARQFPNYSSELNVNALLLGDSALYLCASKGTGAGGTDTQYFGPGTRLTVL.

The J gene is TRBJ1-6, the V gene TRBV27; D is perhaps TRBD1 (5 bases). The CDR3 has 14 residues. V lost 6 bases and J 8 bases, leaving 14 bases between the germline ends. The germline V gene encodes CDR1 MNHEY and CDR2 SMNVEV (reference sequence). The CDR3 DNA is TGTGCCAGCAGGGACCAGGGTGATTATTCACCCCTCCACTTT. It specifies CASRDQGDYSPLHF.

The chain couples TRBV10-3 to TRBJ1-6; D ambiguous. This CDR3 is 12 amino acids long. Germline CDR1 is ENHRY and CDR2 is SYGVKD. V lost 2 bases and J lost 9, with 5 bases in between. The CDR3 here is CAISETASPLHF. The CDR3 DNA reads TGTGCCATCAGTGAGACAGCTTCACCCCTCCACTTT.

The chain is built from TRBV20-1 and TRBJ1-2; 7 nucleotides line up with TRBD1. The CDR3 length is 11 residues. V lost 4 bases to trimming and J lost 4 bases; unmatched junction nucleotides: 0. Germline values: CDR1 DFQATT, CDR2 SNEGSKA (reference sequence). Written as DNA, the CDR3 is TGCAGTGCTACAGGGGGCTATGGCTACACCTTC. Translating gives CSATGGYGYTF.